The rows below give T cell receptor beta chains drawn from one sample of a study of blood T cell repertoires in COVID-19. Sequenced by immunoSEQ multiplex PCR; TCRdb stores in-frame clones only, minus some. The profile shows about 210,000 clones, roughly 82% of them singletons. Sequenced material: peripheral blood. These receptors originate from a woman in her thirties or forties with acute or convalescent COVID-19. CDR3s include the opening cysteine and the closing phenylalanine or tryptophan. The D gene is left open where the match is weak. Some rows mark clone size as missing; the rest say once, few, many or name a class of expanded clone.

clone_size	j_call	v_call	d_call	cdr3_nt	cdr3_aa
.	TRBJ2-7	TRBV28	.	TGTGCCAGCAGTTTGCAGGCGTCCTACGAGCAGTACTTC	CASSLQASYEQYF
.	TRBJ2-7	TRBV29-1	TRBD1	TGCAGCGTTGGTTTGGGGACAGGGGGCTACGAGCAGTACTTC	CSVGLGTGGYEQYF
.	TRBJ1-5	TRBV7-9	.	TGTGCCAGCAGCTTAGAGTCGGTTCAGCCCCAGCATTTT	CASSLESVQPQHF
.	TRBJ2-7	TRBV15	.	TGTGCCACCAGCCGGTCCAGGAACTACGAGCAGTACTTC	CATSRSRNYEQYF
.	TRBJ1-1	TRBV10-3	.	TGTGCCATCAGTGGACTGGGTACCACTGAAGCTTTCTTT	CAISGLGTTEAFF
once	TRBJ2-5	TRBV2	TRBD1	TGTGCCAGCAGTGCAACGACAGGGTTTCAAGAGACCCAGTACTTC	CASSATTGFQETQYF
.	TRBJ1-3	TRBV25-1	TRBD1	TGTGCCAGCAGTGAGACAGGGGCTTCCTATAACACCATATATTTT	CASSETGASYNTIYF
.	TRBJ2-7	TRBV20-1	.	TGCAGTGCCGAGGGAGCCTACGAGCAGTACTTC	CSAEGAYEQYF
.	TRBJ1-5	TRBV7-9	TRBD1	TGTGCCAGCAGCCTAGGGACAGAGCCCCAGCATTTT	CASSLGTEPQHF
few	TRBJ1-2	TRBV4-2	TRBD1	TGTGCCAGCAGCCAAGTGGGAACAGGGGCTGGATATGGCTACACCTTC	CASSQVGTGAGYGYTF
.	TRBJ1-2	TRBV27	TRBD1	TGTGCCAGCAGTTTATCGGAGCCAGGGGGCCGATACTATGGCTACACCTTC	CASSLSEPGGRYYGYTF
.	TRBJ1-2	TRBV5-1	TRBD1	TGCGCCAGCAGCCCACAGGGGGCGTCCCTTGGCCGAAACGGCTACACCTTC	CASSPQGASLGRNGYTF
.	TRBJ2-1	TRBV7-2	.	TGTGCCAGCACCGGACCGAGGGCATCTAGGGCGAATGAGCAGTTCTTC	CASTGPRASRANEQFF
.	TRBJ2-3	TRBV30	TRBD2	TGTGCCCTAACAGCGGGGGGGAGCACAGATACGCAGTATTTT	CALTAGGSTDTQYF
few	TRBJ1-2	TRBV7-2	.	TGTGCCAGCAGCTTAGGCCGGGATGTCTATGGCTACACCTTC	CASSLGRDVYGYTF
.	TRBJ2-5	TRBV25-1	.	TGTGCCAGCGGGTCCGTTGGGGGCGTAGAGACCCAGTACTTC	CASGSVGGVETQYF
.	TRBJ2-1	TRBV14	TRBD1	TGTGCCAGCAGCCAAGAAGGGACAGACTACAATGAGCAGTTCTTC	CASSQEGTDYNEQFF
.	TRBJ1-5	TRBV11-3	.	TGTGCCAGCAGTCAGACTAATCAAGGGGGTAGCAATCAGCCCCAGCATTTT	CASSQTNQGGSNQPQHF
.	TRBJ2-2	TRBV11-2	TRBD2	TGTGCCAGCAGCTTACTACTAGCGGGGACCGGGGAGCTGTTTTTT	CASSLLLAGTGELFF
.	TRBJ2-1	TRBV2	TRBD2	TGTGCCAGCAGTGGACTAGCGGGGCCATACAATGAGCAGTTCTTC	CASSGLAGPYNEQFF
.	TRBJ2-3	TRBV5-5	.	TGTGCCAGCAGCTTTAATCCGGGGTCAGCAGATACGCAGTATTTT	CASSFNPGSADTQYF
.	TRBJ2-1	TRBV4-2	TRBD2	TGTGCCAGCAGCCAAGATCCGGGGGGGGCTAGGGAGCAGTTCTTC	CASSQDPGGAREQFF
.	TRBJ2-2	TRBV3-1/TRBV3-2	TRBD1	TGTGCCAGCCTTCGCACCGGGACAGCCCCCGGGGAGCTGTTTTTT	CASLRTGTAPGELFF
.	TRBJ1-6	TRBV30	.	TGTGCCTGGATGAGGACAGACAATAATTCACCCCTCCACTTT	CAWMRTDNNSPLHF
.	TRBJ2-2	TRBV7-6	TRBD1	TGTGCCAGCAGCTCTAAAACAGGGGGCGGCGGGGAGCTGTTTTTT	CASSSKTGGGGELFF
.	TRBJ2-7	TRBV2	TRBD2	TGTGCCAGCAGTGAAGGGGAGGGGACGAGCTCCTACGAGCAGTACTTC	CASSEGEGTSSYEQYF
few	TRBJ1-2	TRBV29-1	.	TGCAGCGTTCCCCCTGACGGGGTGCATGGCTACACCTTC	CSVPPDGVHGYTF
.	TRBJ2-1	TRBV24-1	.	TGTGCCACCAGTGATCGGAGGGACAATGAGCAGTTCTTC	CATSDRRDNEQFF
.	TRBJ1-5	TRBV12-3/TRBV12-4	.	TGTGCCAGCAGTTTACCGGGTCAGCCCCAGCATTTT	CASSLPGQPQHF
.	TRBJ1-2	TRBV6-2/TRBV6-3	TRBD1	TGTGCCAGCAGTTATCGACCGGGACAGGCAGTGGGGGGCTACACCTTC	CASSYRPGQAVGGYTF
.	TRBJ2-3	TRBV3-1/TRBV3-2	.	TGTGCCAGCAGCCAAGACCTCGGGGGAAGCACAGATACGCAGTATTTT	CASSQDLGGSTDTQYF
.	TRBJ2-7	TRBV10-2	.	TGCGCCAGCACCTCATTTAGTAGGGGAATCAACGAGCAGTACTTC	CASTSFSRGINEQYF
.	TRBJ1-1	TRBV6-5	.	TGTGCCAGCAGTAATGGGGCCGTTGAAGCTTTCTTT	CASSNGAVEAFF
once	TRBJ2-5	TRBV9	TRBD1	TGTGCCAGCAGCCAGACAGGGTTAGTCCAAGAGACCCAGTACTTC	CASSQTGLVQETQYF
.	TRBJ1-1	TRBV7-2	.	TGTGCCAGCAGCTTTAGGCAGGGCCCCACTGAAGCTTTCTTT	CASSFRQGPTEAFF
few	TRBJ1-6	TRBV7-8	TRBD1	TGTGCCAGCAGCTTTCTTCGACAGGGGGTAGATAATTCACCCCTCCACTTT	CASSFLRQGVDNSPLHF
few	TRBJ2-7	TRBV7-9	.	TGTGCCAGCAGCTCATCCCCCTACGAGCAGTACTTC	CASSSSPYEQYF
.	TRBJ2-3	TRBV11-3	TRBD2	TGTGCCAGCAGCTATACTAGCGGTTCTAGCACAGATACGCAGTATTTT	CASSYTSGSSTDTQYF
once	TRBJ2-1	TRBV10-3	.	TGTGCCATCGCCCGGACACCTTACAATGAGCAGTTCTTC	CAIARTPYNEQFF
.	TRBJ2-2	TRBV29-1	TRBD2	TGCAGCGGTGGACAGGGCGGACTAGCGGGGACCGGGGAGCTGTTTTTT	CSGGQGGLAGTGELFF
.	TRBJ2-3	TRBV5-4	.	TGTGCCAGCAGCCTCTTTACTATCACCACAGATACGCAGTATTTT	CASSLFTITTDTQYF
.	TRBJ2-2	TRBV5-1	TRBD1	TGCGCCAGCAGTAATTTGGGGACAGCGAACACCGGGGAGCTGTTTTTT	CASSNLGTANTGELFF
.	TRBJ1-2	TRBV27	.	TGTGCCAGCAGCCCTCTCATCCAGGGTTATGGCTACACCTTC	CASSPLIQGYGYTF
once	TRBJ1-1	TRBV27	TRBD1	TGTGCCAGCAGGCAGACAGGGGCCACTGAAGCTTTCTTT	CASRQTGATEAFF
once	TRBJ2-1	TRBV7-6	TRBD1	TGTGCCAGCAGGGGAAGGGGGCTTACTGAGCAGTTCTTC	CASRGRGLTEQFF
few	TRBJ1-1	TRBV27	.	TGTGCCAGCAGTTTATCCCCTAAGAACACTGAAGCTTTCTTT	CASSLSPKNTEAFF
.	TRBJ2-7	TRBV5-5	TRBD1	TGTGCCAGCAGCAAAACCCCGGGACAGGGGGACTACGAGCAGTACTTC	CASSKTPGQGDYEQYF
.	TRBJ2-3	TRBV4-2	TRBD2	TGTGCCAGCAGCCAAGACCGGGGGGGCACAGATACGCAGTATTTT	CASSQDRGGTDTQYF
.	TRBJ2-2	TRBV4-3	TRBD2	TGCGCCAGCAGCCAATCCCGGCTAGCGGCGAACACCGGGGAGCTGTTTTTT	CASSQSRLAANTGELFF